Below, one TCR beta chain is given with its context. These data are taken from a study of blood T cell repertoires in COVID-19. Repertoires were generated with immunoSEQ multiplex PCR, while TCRdb's copy carries only in-frame clones and drops some. The sample lists fewer than 200,000 clones; around 84% were seen once. CDR1 is LNHDA, CDR2 SQIVND, per germline (reference sequence). V was pared by 6 bases and J by 4 bases, with 9 bases of the junction left unmatched. CDR3 length: 14 amino acids. The clonotype originates from a man aged 45-60 years who had recovered from COVID-19. The material sequenced was PBMCs or T cells enriched from blood (not recorded which). This chain joins TRBV19 and TRBJ2-7; TRBD1 aligns across 7 bases. Written as DNA, the CDR3 is TGTGCCAGTAGCCCCGGGACAGAATTGTACGAGCAGTACTTC. Amino acid sequence: CASSPGTELYEQYF.